The clone carrying this T cell receptor beta chain was recorded many times. These data come from a study of early T cells in non-severe SARS-CoV-2 infection. TCRdb re-analysed the 5' RACE reads in MiXCR, keeping a single row per CDR3 protein. The sample has approximately 77,000 distinct CDR3 sequences, 15% to 19% seen once. With V trimmed by 1 base and J by 4 bases, 5 bases remained unmatched. CDR3 length: 16 residues. Germline V gene lookup returns CDR1 SGHRS and CDR2 YFSETQ. The TCR was taken from an adult who was a healthcare worker with PCR-confirmed SARS-CoV-2 infection or an uninfected control (not recorded which). This chain joins TRBV5-1 and TRBJ2-2; 9 positions match TRBD1. Material for sequencing was whole blood. The CDR3 sequence is CASSLQGQGVTGELFF. The CDR3 bases are TGCGCCAGCAGCTTGCAGGGACAGGGAGTCACCGGGGAGCTGTTTTTT.